A selection of T cell receptor beta chains follows, all from one sample in a study of response to subunit inactivated influenza vaccine. Via MiXCR, TCRdb re-called the RT-PCR reads, giving one row per CDR3 protein. Here the sample spans hundreds of thousands of distinct CDR3 sequences, around 10% being singletons. Separately, the same data were catalogued under a study of T cells expressing NK-cell markers.

The sample was PBMCs from blood, taken on the day of vaccination. These receptor sequences come from a man aged 50 or older who received an inactivated influenza vaccine. Each CDR3 is given with its conserved first and last residue. The D gene is left open where the match is weak. Clone sizes are given selectively: once, few, many, or a class where the clone is expanded.

clone_size cdr3_length j_call v_call d_call cdr3_aa cdr3_nt
few 13 TRBJ1-6 TRBV3-1 . CASRRGAYSPLHF TGTGCCAGCCGGCGCGGGGCTTATTCACCCCTCCACTTT
. 14 TRBJ2-5 TRBV20-1 . CSARDGGLRETQYF TGCAGTGCTAGAGATGGGGGGTTACGAGAGACCCAGTACTTC
few 16 TRBJ1-1 TRBV5-4 . CASSLAFGGPGTEAFF TGTGCCAGCAGCTTGGCTTTTGGTGGTCCCGGGACTGAAGCTTTCTTT
many 15 TRBJ2-2 TRBV5-1 . CASSLEQPNTGELFF TGCGCCAGCAGCTTGGAACAGCCGAACACCGGGGAGCTGTTTTTT
. 14 TRBJ2-2 TRBV4-1 TRBD1 CASRIGQATGELFF TGCGCCAGCAGGATTGGACAGGCAACCGGGGAGCTGTTTTTT
. 13 TRBJ2-7 TRBV10-3 . CAISGYGAYEQYF TGTGCCATCAGTGGGTACGGTGCCTACGAGCAGTACTTC
few 14 TRBJ2-1 TRBV29-1 TRBD2 CSAPTSGSYNEQFF TGCAGCGCACCAACTAGCGGGAGTTACAATGAGCAGTTCTTC
few 17 TRBJ2-1 TRBV18 TRBD2 CASSPRSGTSGYHEQFF TGTGCCAGCTCACCAAGGTCCGGGACTAGCGGGTACCATGAGCAGTTCTTC
few 14 TRBJ2-7 TRBV15 . CATSRDGGTYEQYF TGTGCCACCAGCAGAGATGGGGGGACCTACGAGCAGTACTTC
few 16 TRBJ2-7 TRBV7-9 . CASSLTSGRLSGEQYF TGTGCCAGCAGCTTAACCTCAGGAAGGCTTTCGGGCGAGCAGTACTTC
. 13 TRBJ2-7 TRBV20-1 . CSARTGTTYEQYF TGCAGTGCTAGAACCGGGACAACCTACGAGCAGTACTTC
many 14 TRBJ2-1 TRBV12-3/TRBV12-4 . CASRYRDFYNEQFF TGTGCCAGCAGGTACAGGGATTTCTACAATGAGCAGTTCTTC
. 18 TRBJ2-1 TRBV4-1 . CASSQDRSRADSGNEQFF TGCGCCAGCAGCCAAGACCGGTCCAGGGCAGATTCAGGTAATGAGCAGTTCTTC